Following are 11 T cell receptor beta chains from one sample sequenced in a study of blood T cell repertoires in COVID-19. Sequencing was performed with immunoSEQ multiplex PCR; in TCRdb, only in-frame clones are kept and a portion is missing. The sample consists of about 200,000 clones, around 80% of them appearing once. Source material: peripheral blood. Receptor source: a woman of 80 years or more with acute or convalescent COVID-19.

The gene calls are TRBV7-2 and TRBJ1-2; the D gene is possibly TRBD1 (5 bases). V lost 1 base, J lost 4 bases, and 10 bases lay in between. CDR1 SGHTA and CDR2 FQGNSA come from the germline V gene. This CDR3 is 14 amino acids long. CDR3 in amino acids: CASSLGQGSYGYTF. Here the CDR3 DNA reads TGTGCCAGCAGCTTAGGCCAGGGAAGCTATGGCTACACCTTC.

The chain recombines TRBV28 with TRBJ2-7, with 11 bases fitting TRBD2. Germline loops: CDR1 MDHEN, CDR2 SYDVKM. J lost 0 bases, V lost 8 bases, and 6 bases had no gene match. This CDR3 is 15 amino acids long. Written as DNA, the CDR3 is TGTGCCAGCGAGATAGCGGGGGGGAGCTCCTACGAGCAGTACTTC. Its protein is CASEIAGGSSYEQYF.

Concerning this clone: One end of the junction varies from germline; a read error may be responsible. This chain connects TRBV28 to TRBJ2-2; 8 bases map to TRBD1. The germline V gene has CDR1 MDHEN and CDR2 SYDVKM. The CDR3 covers 15 residues. Here the CDR3 reads CASRWQGANTGELFF. The CDR3 nucleotides read TGTGCCAGCAGGTGGCAGGGGGCGAATACCGGGGAGCTGTTTTTT.

The chain uses TRBV4-2 and TRBJ1-4; possible D gene TRBD1, 6 bases. The CDR3 sequence is 15 residues long. Germline CDR1 reads LGHNA; CDR2 reads YNFKEQ. V lost 5 bases, J lost 8 bases, and 18 bases lay in between. DNA for the CDR3: TGTGCCAGCAGCTCTTCCTTTGACAGGCCAGAAAAACTGTTTTTT. Encoded protein: CASSSSFDRPEKLFF.

This clone has only a few counts. In DNA form, the CDR3 reads TGTGCCAGCAGCCAAGACAAGGGGGCAAGGGGAAACACCATATATTTT. It yields the protein CASSQDKGARGNTIYF. The chain couples TRBV3-1 (or the pseudogene TRBV3-2) to TRBJ1-3; 7 nucleotides match TRBD1. The CDR3 runs 16 residues. Germline V gene lookup returns CDR1 LGHDT and CDR2 YNNKEL (reference sequence). With 0 bases clipped from V and 4 bases from J, the junction kept 6 bases outside the gene matches.

This clone has just a few counts. The V and J genes are TRBV27 and TRBJ2-7; the D gene is possibly TRBD1 (5 bases). Deletions cut 6 bases from V and 2 bases from J, with 14 bases between. The CDR3 loop spans 14 amino acids. Germline V lookup: CDR1 MNHEY, CDR2 SMNVEV (reference sequence). In DNA, the CDR3 is TGTGCCAGCAGGGGGCAAAGGCCGCCCTACGAGCAGTACTTC. Translation: CASRGQRPPYEQYF.

J is TRBJ2-2 and V is TRBV4-2; D gene ambiguous. The V end lost 0 bases, the J end lost 2 bases, and 7 bases lay between the germline ends. Per germline, CDR1 LGHNA and CDR2 YNFKEQ. The CDR3 has 15 residues. CDR3 amino acids: CASSQEPGNTGELFF. The CDR3 region has the DNA TGTGCCAGCAGCCAAGAGCCAGGAAACACCGGGGAGCTGTTTTTT.

The chain carries TRBV19 and TRBJ1-4; TRBD1 is a possible D gene (6 bases). Germline values: CDR1 LNHDA, CDR2 SQIVND (reference sequence). V was trimmed by 3 bases and J by 4 bases, leaving 12 bases between them. This CDR3 contains 15 residues. Written as DNA, the CDR3 is TGTGCCAGTAGTATCGGACAGCTAGTTAATGAAAAACTGTTTTTT. Translating it yields CASSIGQLVNEKLFF.

This chain links TRBV9 with TRBJ1-1; D is unresolved. The V and J ends lost 4 bases and 8 bases respectively, with 15 bases between them. This CDR3 is built from 13 residues. CDR1 SGDLS and CDR2 YYNGEE come from the germline V gene. CDR3 DNA sequence: TGTGCCAGCAGCCCCCCGGTTCCGGGGGAAGCTTTCTTT. Its protein is CASSPPVPGEAFF.

The rearrangement links TRBV24-1 to TRBJ2-1; the D gene is possibly TRBD1 (5 bases). V lost 3 bases, J lost 3 bases, and 14 bases lay in between. The CDR3 covers 16 residues. The germline V gene encodes CDR1 KGHDR and CDR2 SFDVKD. CDR3 sequence (DNA): TGTGCCACCAGTGATATGGGCACAGGAAGCTACAATGAGCAGTTCTTC. Its protein is CATSDMGTGSYNEQFF.

This chain links TRBV5-1 with TRBJ1-1, with 8 bases aligning to TRBD1. V trimming: 2 bases; J trimming: 4 bases; junction bases outside the gene matches: 4. This CDR3 region has 14 residues. Germline CDR1 and CDR2: SGHRS and YFSETQ. The chain's CDR3 is CASSFDRGGTEAFF. CDR3 nucleotide sequence: TGCGCCAGCAGCTTCGACAGGGGTGGCACTGAAGCTTTCTTT.